Listed below are T cell receptor beta chains from one sample, sequenced in a study of shared clonotypes between healthy human individuals. Profiled with immunoSEQ multiplex PCR; TCRdb holds only in-frame clones, not every one. The sample contains about 490,000 clones, 76% of which appear only once. The source material was PBMCs. These receptors were taken from a woman between 35 and 50 years old in good health. Some clones in this sample may be carry-over from other donors' samples. Each CDR3 is given with its conserved first and last residue. A D gene is named only where the DNA matches it firmly. Only some rows state a clone size, as once, few, many or a class for expanded clones.

CDR3 protein: CASSPAGTSGTDTQYF
CDR3 DNA: TGTGCCAGCAGCCCAGCCGGGACTAGCGGCACAGATACGCAGTATTTT
V gene: TRBV7-3
J gene: TRBJ2-3
D gene: TRBD2
clone size: few

CDR3 protein: CATSRGFGSRREGETQYF
CDR3 DNA: TGTGCCACCAGCAGAGGTTTTGGGTCGAGGCGGGAAGGGGAGACCCAGTACTTC
V gene: TRBV15
J gene: TRBJ2-5
D gene: NA
clone size: NA

CDR3 protein: CASSQGDRGLRSPLHF
CDR3 DNA: TGTGCCAGCAGCCAAGGGGACAGGGGTTTGCGGTCACCCCTCCACTTT
V gene: TRBV4-2
J gene: TRBJ1-6
D gene: TRBD1
clone size: NA

CDR3 protein: CASSLGQGAFYEQFF
CDR3 DNA: TGTGCCAGCAGCTTAGGACAGGGGGCGTTCTATGAGCAGTTCTTC
V gene: TRBV7-2
J gene: TRBJ2-1
D gene: TRBD1
clone size: NA

CDR3 protein: CATSRDLRGGGQGAFGQPQHF
CDR3 DNA: TGTGCCACCAGCAGAGATCTAAGAGGGGGCGGACAGGGGGCTTTCGGTCAGCCCCAGCATTTT
V gene: TRBV15
J gene: TRBJ1-5
D gene: TRBD1
clone size: NA

CDR3 protein: CASSLTGTGLPGYTF
CDR3 DNA: TGTGCCAGCAGCTTAACCGGGACAGGATTACCCGGCTACACCTTC
V gene: TRBV11-2
J gene: TRBJ1-2
D gene: TRBD1
clone size: NA

CDR3 protein: CASSSRSGLPNEQFF
CDR3 DNA: TGTGCCAGCAGCTCTCGAAGCGGACTCCCAAATGAGCAGTTCTTC
V gene: TRBV7-9
J gene: TRBJ2-1
D gene: NA
clone size: NA

CDR3 protein: CASNPNRANEKLFF
CDR3 DNA: TGTGCCAGTAATCCTAATCGGGCTAATGAAAAACTGTTTTTT
V gene: TRBV19
J gene: TRBJ1-4
D gene: NA
clone size: NA

CDR3 protein: CASSLVGQTLAYEQYF
CDR3 DNA: TGCGCCAGCAGCTTGGTAGGGCAGACCCTTGCCTACGAGCAGTACTTC
V gene: TRBV5-1
J gene: TRBJ2-7
D gene: NA
clone size: NA

CDR3 protein: CAWSRAGSNQPQHF
CDR3 DNA: TGTGCCTGGAGTAGGGCTGGTAGCAATCAGCCCCAGCATTTT
V gene: TRBV30
J gene: TRBJ1-5
D gene: NA
clone size: NA

CDR3 protein: CASSLAQPWQGVSYGYTF
CDR3 DNA: TGTGCCAGCAGCTTAGCCCAACCGTGGCAGGGGGTGTCCTATGGCTACACCTTC
V gene: TRBV7-2
J gene: TRBJ1-2
D gene: TRBD1
clone size: NA

CDR3 protein: CASSLLGRNTGELFF
CDR3 DNA: TGTGCCAGCAGTTTATTGGGCAGGAACACCGGGGAGCTGTTTTTT
V gene: TRBV27
J gene: TRBJ2-2
D gene: NA
clone size: NA

CDR3 protein: CASSFARGLESYGYTF
CDR3 DNA: TGTGCCAGCAGTTTTGCCAGGGGCCTAGAATCGTATGGCTACACCTTC
V gene: TRBV28
J gene: TRBJ1-2
D gene: NA
clone size: NA

CDR3 protein: CASSLVRERKLFF
CDR3 DNA: TGTGCCAGCAGCTTAGTCAGGGAACGAAAACTGTTTTTT
V gene: TRBV7-2
J gene: TRBJ1-4
D gene: NA
clone size: NA

CDR3 protein: CASSSGGQSLYEQYF
CDR3 DNA: TGTGCCAGCAGCTCGGGGGGACAGTCCTTATACGAGCAGTACTTC
V gene: TRBV5-4
J gene: TRBJ2-7
D gene: NA
clone size: NA

CDR3 protein: CASSLAVTDTQYF
CDR3 DNA: TGTGCCAGCAGTTTAGCGGTCACAGATACGCAGTATTTT
V gene: TRBV28
J gene: TRBJ2-3
D gene: NA
clone size: once

CDR3 protein: CASSPGLAMDEQFF
CDR3 DNA: TGTGCCAGCAGCCCCGGACTAGCTATGGATGAGCAGTTCTTC
V gene: TRBV9
J gene: TRBJ2-1
D gene: TRBD2
clone size: once

CDR3 protein: CSVDRAGTGYGIKETQYF
CDR3 DNA: TGCAGCGTTGATCGAGCCGGGACAGGGTATGGAATAAAAGAGACCCAGTACTTC
V gene: TRBV29-1
J gene: TRBJ2-5
D gene: TRBD1
clone size: NA

CDR3 protein: CASGPGGRNEKLFF
CDR3 DNA: TGCGCCAGCGGCCCTGGGGGGCGCAATGAAAAACTGTTTTTT
V gene: TRBV5-1
J gene: TRBJ1-4
D gene: NA
clone size: NA

CDR3 protein: CASSLEGGSSYEQYF
CDR3 DNA: TGTGCCAGCAGTTTAGAGGGTGGGTCCTCCTACGAGCAGTACTTC
V gene: TRBV28
J gene: TRBJ2-7
D gene: NA
clone size: NA

CDR3 protein: CAWSRGGIRYGYTF
CDR3 DNA: TGTGCCTGGAGCCGAGGGGGGATTAGGTATGGCTACACCTTC
V gene: TRBV30
J gene: TRBJ1-2
D gene: NA
clone size: NA

CDR3 protein: CASTLAGGGTEAFF
CDR3 DNA: TGTGCCAGCACCTTAGCTGGGGGCGGCACTGAAGCTTTCTTT
V gene: TRBV7-9
J gene: TRBJ1-1
D gene: NA
clone size: NA